This T cell receptor beta chain was observed in a study of a mutant IDH1 vaccine in newly diagnosed glioma. At the level of the study: Sex distribution of treated patients was approximately 60% male and roughly 40% female; mean age was around 40 years. Study-level results: Alterations occurring in top peripheral T cell clonotypes seemed unrelated to pseudoprogression.

Some clones are missing from TCRdb's copy, which holds only in-frame ones; the method was immunoSEQ multiplex PCR. The sample has around 56,000 clones; 81% are singletons. In the case of this clone: Antigen: not known.

Germline V CDR1 and CDR2: LNHDA, SQIVND (reference sequence). The V gene lost 4 bases and the J gene lost 4 bases, with 20 bases spanning the gap. CDR3 length: 17 amino acids. Time point in this sample: week 5, during vaccination. Every vaccination contained 300 ug of the mutant IDH1 20-mer peptide and was paired with topical imiquimod. The sequences come from PBMCs, collected from a glioma patient whose treatment included an IDH1 peptide vaccine. This receptor was identified in a man aged 25-45 years with glioma. V usage is TRBV19 and J usage is TRBJ2-1; possible D gene TRBD1, 5 bases. The CDR3 loop reads CASSTLGAGWGYNEQFF. For the CDR3, the DNA is TGTGCCAGTAGTACCTTAGGGGCAGGGTGGGGATACAATGAGCAGTTCTTC.